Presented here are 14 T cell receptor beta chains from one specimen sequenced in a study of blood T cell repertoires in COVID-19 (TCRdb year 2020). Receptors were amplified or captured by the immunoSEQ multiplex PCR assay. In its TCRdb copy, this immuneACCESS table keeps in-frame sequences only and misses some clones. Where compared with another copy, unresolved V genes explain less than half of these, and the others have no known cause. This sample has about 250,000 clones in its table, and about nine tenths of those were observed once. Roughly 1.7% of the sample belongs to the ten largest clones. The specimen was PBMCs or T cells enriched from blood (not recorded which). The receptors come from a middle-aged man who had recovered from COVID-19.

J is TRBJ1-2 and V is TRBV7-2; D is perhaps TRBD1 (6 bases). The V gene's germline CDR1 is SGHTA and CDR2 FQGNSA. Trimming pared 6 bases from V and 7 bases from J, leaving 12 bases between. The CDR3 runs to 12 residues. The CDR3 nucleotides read TGTGCCAGCAGGTTTACAGGGAGTGGCTACACCTTC. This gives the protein CASRFTGSGYTF.

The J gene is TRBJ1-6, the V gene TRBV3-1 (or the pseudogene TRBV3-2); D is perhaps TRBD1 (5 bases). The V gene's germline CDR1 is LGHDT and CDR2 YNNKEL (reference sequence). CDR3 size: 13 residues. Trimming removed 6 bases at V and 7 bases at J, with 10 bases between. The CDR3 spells CASSPGLNSPLHF. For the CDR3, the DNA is TGTGCCAGCAGTCCAGGGCTGAATTCACCCCTCCACTTT.

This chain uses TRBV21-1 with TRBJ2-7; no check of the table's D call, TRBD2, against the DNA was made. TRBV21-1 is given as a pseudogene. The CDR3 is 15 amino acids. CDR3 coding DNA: TGTGCCAGACCCCGGGGAAAAGGGCCACGACCCGAGCAGTACTTC. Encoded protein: CARPRGKGPRPEQYF.

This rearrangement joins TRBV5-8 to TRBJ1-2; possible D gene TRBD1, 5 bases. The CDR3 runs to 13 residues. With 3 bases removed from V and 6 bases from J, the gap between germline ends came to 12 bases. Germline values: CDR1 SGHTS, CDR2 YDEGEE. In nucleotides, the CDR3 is TGTGCCAGCAGCTGGCAGGGTTGGGATGGCTACACCTTC. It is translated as CASSWQGWDGYTF.

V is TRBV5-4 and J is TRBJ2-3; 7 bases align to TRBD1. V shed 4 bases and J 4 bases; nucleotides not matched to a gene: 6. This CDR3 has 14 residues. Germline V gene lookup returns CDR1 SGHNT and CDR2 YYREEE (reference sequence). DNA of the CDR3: TGTGCCAGCAGCCGACAGGGTAGCTCAGATACGCAGTATTTT. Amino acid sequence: CASSRQGSSDTQYF.

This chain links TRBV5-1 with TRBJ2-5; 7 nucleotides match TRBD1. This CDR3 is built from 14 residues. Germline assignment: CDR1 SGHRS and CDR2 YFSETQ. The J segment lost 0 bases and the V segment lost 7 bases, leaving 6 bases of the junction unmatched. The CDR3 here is CASSRDRYQETQYF. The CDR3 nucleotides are TGCGCCAGCTCACGGGACAGATACCAAGAGACCCAGTACTTC.

The CDR3 sequence is CASSEYNPADSPLHF. In DNA, the CDR3 is TGTGCCAGCAGTGAGTACAACCCGGCGGATTCACCCCTCCACTTT. V usage is TRBV2 and J usage is TRBJ1-6; unclear D gene. CDR3 length: 15 amino acids. CDR1 and CDR2 from the germline V gene are SNHLY and FYNNEI. The V and J ends lost 3 bases and 8 bases respectively, with 14 bases between them.

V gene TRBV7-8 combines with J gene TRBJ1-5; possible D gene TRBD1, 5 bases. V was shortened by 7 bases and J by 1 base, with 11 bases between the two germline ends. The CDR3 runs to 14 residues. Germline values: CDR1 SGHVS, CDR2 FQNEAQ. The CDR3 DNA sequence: TGTGCCAGCACACGGGGGGGAAGCAATCAGCCCCAGCATTTT. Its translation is CASTRGGSNQPQHF.

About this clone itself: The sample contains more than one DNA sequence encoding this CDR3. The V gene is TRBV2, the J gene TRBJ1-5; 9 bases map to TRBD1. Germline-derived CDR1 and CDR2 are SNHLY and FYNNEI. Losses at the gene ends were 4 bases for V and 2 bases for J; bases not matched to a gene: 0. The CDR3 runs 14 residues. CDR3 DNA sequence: TGTGCCAGCAGTGGGACAGGGGGCAATCAGCCCCAGCATTTT. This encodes CASSGTGGNQPQHF.

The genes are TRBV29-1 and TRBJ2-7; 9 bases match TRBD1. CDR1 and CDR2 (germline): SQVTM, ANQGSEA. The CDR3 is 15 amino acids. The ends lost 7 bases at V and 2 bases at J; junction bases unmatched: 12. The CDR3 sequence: CSGPWDRVFPYEQYF. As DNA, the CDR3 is TGCAGCGGCCCCTGGGACAGGGTGTTCCCCTACGAGCAGTACTTC.

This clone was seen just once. CDR3 in DNA: TGTGCCTGGAGCCCTGGGGGCGATCAGCCCCAGCATTTT. Translating gives CAWSPGGDQPQHF. The chain joins TRBV30 to TRBJ1-5; D might be TRBD1 (6 bases). Deletions cut 3 bases from V and 5 bases from J, with 11 bases between. The CDR3 is 13 amino acids. CDR1 is GTSNPN and CDR2 is SVGIG in the germline V gene (reference sequence).

The CDR3 sequence: CASSQTGGRNTEAFF. The CDR3 coding sequence is TGCGCCAGCAGCCAAACAGGGGGCCGGAACACTGAAGCTTTCTTT. This chain links TRBV4-1 with TRBJ1-1; 9 positions agree with TRBD1. CDR1 is MGHRA, CDR2 YSYEKL, per germline. J lost 1 base, V lost 2 bases, and 2 bases had no gene match. This CDR3 comprises 15 residues.

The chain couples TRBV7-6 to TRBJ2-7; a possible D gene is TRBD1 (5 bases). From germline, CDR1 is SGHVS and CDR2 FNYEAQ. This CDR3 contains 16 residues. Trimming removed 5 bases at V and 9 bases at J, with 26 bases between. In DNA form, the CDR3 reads TGTGCCAGCAGCCCTTTAACCTGGGGCGACACTTCTGGGCAGTACTTC. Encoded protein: CASSPLTWGDTSGQYF.

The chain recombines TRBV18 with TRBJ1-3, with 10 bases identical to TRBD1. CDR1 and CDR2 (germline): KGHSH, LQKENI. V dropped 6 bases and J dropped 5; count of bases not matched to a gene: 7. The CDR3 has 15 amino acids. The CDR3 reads CASSPGTGARNTIYF. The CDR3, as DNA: TGTGCCAGCTCCCCCGGGACAGGGGCCAGAAACACCATATATTTT. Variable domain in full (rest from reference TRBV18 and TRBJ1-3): NAGVMQNPRHLVRRRGQEARLRCSPMKGHSHVYWYRQLPEEGLKFMVYLQKENIIDESGMPKERFSAEFPKEGPSILRIQQVVRGDSAAYFCASSPGTGARNTIYFGEGSWLTVV.